This T cell receptor beta chain was sequenced during a study of PD-L1 blockade in urothelial cancer. At the level of the study: Blood was subjected to analysis at 3 weeks (second dose) and 6 weeks following treatment start.

With V trimmed by 1 base and J by 2 bases, 12 bases remained unmatched. CDR3 size: 20 residues. This sample's time point: peripheral blood 6 weeks after treatment start. Produced via immunoSEQ multiplex PCR; TCRdb's table is partial and in-frame only. The sample gives roughly 40,000 clones, roughly nine tenths of which show up once; less than 9.5% is in the top ten. The sample here was PBMCs, taken around atezolizumab (anti-PD-L1) treatment. This TCR was recovered from a man in his 70s with urothelial cancer. The V and J genes are TRBV23-1 and TRBJ2-1; 12 nucleotides line up with TRBD2. TRBV23-1 is marked as an open reading frame, function uncertain. The CDR3 region is CASSQFRELAGGGPYNEQFF. The CDR3 DNA sequence: TGCGCCAGCAGTCAATTTCGGGAACTAGCGGGAGGAGGGCCCTACAATGAGCAGTTCTTC.